Sequencing of this T cell receptor beta chain was carried out in a study of T and B cells in COVID-19 patients. At the level of the study: Comorbidities linked to unfavorable COVID-19 outcome were present in 18 of 20 active-infection patients. Study results and caveats: Patients with COVID-19 reportedly showed strongly skewed T cell receptor beta variable and joining gene usage. Exclusive to the recovered cohort were approximately 2,300 TCR clusters, around 30 of them with low generation probability. Clonality of TRB repertoires was high in active COVID-19; recovery brought above-healthy diversity and richness.

Multiplex PCR with BIOMED2 TRB-A/B primer pools amplified TRB rearrangements. TCRdb used MiXCR to reprocess the multiplex PCR reads, holding one entry per CDR3 protein. The sample records fewer than 25,000 distinct CDR3 sequences, around 30% being singletons. Each TRB amplification used about 220-500 ng of genomic DNA from blood. In its sample, this clonotype was seen a few times. Its antigen is unknown. The sequenced material came from blood. The clonotype originates from a human donor who had recovered from COVID-19.

The CDR3 DNA reads as TGTGCCAGCAGTTTAAGGGATAGCGGGAGGAATGAGCAGTTCTTC. Translation gives CASSLRDSGRNEQFF. The chain recombines TRBV12-3 or TRBV12-4 with TRBJ2-1, with 10 bases identical to TRBD2. CDR3 length equals 15 residues. Unmatched junction bases numbered 5, after V lost 2 bases and J lost 7 bases.